These 3 T cell receptor beta chains were all obtained from the same sample, sequenced in a study of blood T cells in healthy people across ages. Primers used in a second PCR of roughly 6 to 11 cycles were a sample-barcoded 5' primer and a J-beta primer mix. TCRdb itself ran the 5' RACE reads through MiXCR, one entry per CDR3 protein. The profile covers about 780,000 distinct CDR3 sequences, with roughly 25% appearing a single time and about 3% taken by the ten largest. This sample also belongs to another study, concerning T cells of mothers and their children.

The sequencing input was blood. The receptors derive from a boy younger than 18 in good health.

This clonotype was seen at least ten times. The CDR3 region is CSAPRTGNQETQYF. CDR3 DNA sequence: TGCAGTGCTCCCCGGACAGGGAACCAAGAGACCCAGTACTTC. The V and J genes are TRBV20-1 and TRBJ2-5, with 8 nucleotides matching TRBD1. The CDR3 is 14 residues long. From germline, CDR1 is DFQATT and CDR2 SNEGSKA (reference sequence). The trim removed 5 bases at V and 0 bases at J, leaving 5 bases unmatched.

This clonotype was picked up a small number of times. The junction differs from germline at one of its ends, possibly a read error. This chain uses TRBV5-1 with TRBJ1-1; D remains ambiguous. There are 13 residues in the CDR3. Germline V gene sequence: CDR1 SGHRS, CDR2 YFSETQ. CDR3 protein: CASSLDLNTEALF. For the CDR3, the DNA is TGCGCCAGCAGCTTGGATTTAAACACTGAAGCTCTCTTT.

On this clonotype itself: The germline gene is not matched at one end of the junction; a read error may be the cause. The V call is TRBV3-1, the J call TRBJ2-5; D unresolved. The CDR3 runs 14 residues. Germline V gives CDR1 LGHDT, CDR2 YNNKEL (reference sequence). The CDR3 DNA reads as TGTGCTAGCAGCCAAGATTACGGCGGAGAGACCCAGTACTTC. Its protein product is CASSQDYGGETQYF.